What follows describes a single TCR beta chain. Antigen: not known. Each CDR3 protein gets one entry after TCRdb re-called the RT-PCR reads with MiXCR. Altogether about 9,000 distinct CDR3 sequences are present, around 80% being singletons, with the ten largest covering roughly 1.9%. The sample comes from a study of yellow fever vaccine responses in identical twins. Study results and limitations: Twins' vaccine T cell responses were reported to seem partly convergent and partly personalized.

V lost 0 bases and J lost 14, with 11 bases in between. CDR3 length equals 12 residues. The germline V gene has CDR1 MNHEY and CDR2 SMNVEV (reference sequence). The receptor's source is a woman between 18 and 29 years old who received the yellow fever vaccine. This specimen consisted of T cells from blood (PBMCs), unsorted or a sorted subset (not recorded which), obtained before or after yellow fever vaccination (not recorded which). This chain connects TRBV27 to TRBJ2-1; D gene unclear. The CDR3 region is CASSLSAPMEFF. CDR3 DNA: TGTGCCAGCAGTTTATCAGCCCCCATGGAGTTCTTC.